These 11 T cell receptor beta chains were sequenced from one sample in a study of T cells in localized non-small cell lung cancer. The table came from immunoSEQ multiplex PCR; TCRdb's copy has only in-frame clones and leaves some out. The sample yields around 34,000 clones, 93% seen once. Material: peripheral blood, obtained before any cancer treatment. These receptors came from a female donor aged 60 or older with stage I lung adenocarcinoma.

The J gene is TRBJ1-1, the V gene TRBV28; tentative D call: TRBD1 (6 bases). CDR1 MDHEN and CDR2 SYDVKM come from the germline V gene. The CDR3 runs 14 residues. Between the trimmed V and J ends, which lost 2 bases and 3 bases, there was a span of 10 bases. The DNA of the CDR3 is TGTGCCAGCAGTTTACGGACAGATTACACTGAAGCTTTCTTT. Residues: CASSLRTDYTEAFF.

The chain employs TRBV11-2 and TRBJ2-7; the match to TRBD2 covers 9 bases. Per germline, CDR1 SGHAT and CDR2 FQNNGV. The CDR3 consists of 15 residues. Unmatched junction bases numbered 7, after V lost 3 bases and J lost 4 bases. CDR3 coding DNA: TGTGCCAGCAGCTTTCCGGTAGCGGGAGTTTACGAGCAGTACGTC. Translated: CASSFPVAGVYEQYV.

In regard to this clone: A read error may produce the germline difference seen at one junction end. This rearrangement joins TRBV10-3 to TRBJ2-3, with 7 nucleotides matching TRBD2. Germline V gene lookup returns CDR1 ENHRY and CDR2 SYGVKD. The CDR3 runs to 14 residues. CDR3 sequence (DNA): TGTGCCATCAATGAGGGAGGGCCGCCAGATACGCAGTATTTT. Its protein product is CAINEGGPPDTQYF.

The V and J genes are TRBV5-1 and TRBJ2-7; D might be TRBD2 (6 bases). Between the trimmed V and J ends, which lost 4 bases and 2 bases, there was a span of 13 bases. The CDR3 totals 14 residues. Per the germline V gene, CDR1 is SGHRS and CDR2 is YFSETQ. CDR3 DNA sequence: TGCGCCAGCAGCCTCCGGGACTTGACCTACGAGCAGTACGTC. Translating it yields CASSLRDLTYEQYV.

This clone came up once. The CDR3 spells CASSPMADNEQFF. The CDR3 DNA sequence: TGTGCCAGCTCACCTATGGCGGACAATGAGCAGTTCTTC. The rearrangement joins TRBV18 to TRBJ2-1, with D uncertain. The germline gives CDR1 KGHSH, CDR2 LQKENI. V shed 3 bases and J shed 5 bases, with 8 bases lying between them. The CDR3 is 13 residues long.

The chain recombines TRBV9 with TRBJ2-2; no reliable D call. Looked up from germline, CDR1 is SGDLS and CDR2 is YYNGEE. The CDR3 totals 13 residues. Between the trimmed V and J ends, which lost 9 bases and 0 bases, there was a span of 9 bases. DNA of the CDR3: TGTGCCACTGGTGGGGCGAACACCGGGGAGCTGTTTTTT. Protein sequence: CATGGANTGELFF.

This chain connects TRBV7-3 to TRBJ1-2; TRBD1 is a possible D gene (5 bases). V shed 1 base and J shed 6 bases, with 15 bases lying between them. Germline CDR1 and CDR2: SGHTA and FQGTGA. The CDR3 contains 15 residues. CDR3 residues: CASSLMGGGDDGYTF. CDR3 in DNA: TGTGCCAGCAGCTTAATGGGCGGGGGAGACGATGGCTACACCTTC.

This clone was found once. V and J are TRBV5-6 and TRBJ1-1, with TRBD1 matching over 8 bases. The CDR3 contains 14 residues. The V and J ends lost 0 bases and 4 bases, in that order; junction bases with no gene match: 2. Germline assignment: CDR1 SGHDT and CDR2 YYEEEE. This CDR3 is CASSLEQGVTEAFF. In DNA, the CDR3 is TGTGCCAGCAGCTTGGAACAGGGGGTCACTGAAGCTTTCTTT.

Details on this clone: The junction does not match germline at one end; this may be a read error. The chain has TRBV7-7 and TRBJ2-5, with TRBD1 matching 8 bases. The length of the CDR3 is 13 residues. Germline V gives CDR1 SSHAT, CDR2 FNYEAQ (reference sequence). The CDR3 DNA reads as TGTGCTAGCAGCAGGGGGCGCGAAGAGACCCAGTACTTC. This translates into CASSRGREETQYF.

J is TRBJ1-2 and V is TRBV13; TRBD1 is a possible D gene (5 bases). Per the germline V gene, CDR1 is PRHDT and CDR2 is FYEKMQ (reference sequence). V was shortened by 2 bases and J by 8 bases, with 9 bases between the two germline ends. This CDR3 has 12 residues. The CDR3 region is CASSLRGQGYTF. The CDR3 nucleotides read TGTGCCAGCAGCTTACGGGGCCAAGGCTACACCTTC. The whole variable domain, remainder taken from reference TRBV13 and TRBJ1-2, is AAGVIQSPRHLIKEKRETATLKCYPIPRHDTVYWYQQGPGQDPQFLISFYEKMQSDKGSIPDRFSAQQFSDYHSELNMSSLELGDSALYFCASSLRGQGYTFGSGTRLTVV.

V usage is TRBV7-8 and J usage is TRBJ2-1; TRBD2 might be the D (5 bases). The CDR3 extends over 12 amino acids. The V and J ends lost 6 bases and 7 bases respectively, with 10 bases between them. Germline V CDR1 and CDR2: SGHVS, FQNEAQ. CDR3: CASSRGLNEQFF. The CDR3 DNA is TGTGCCAGCAGTCGAGGACTGAATGAGCAGTTCTTC. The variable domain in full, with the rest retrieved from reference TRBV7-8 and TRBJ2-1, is GAGVSQSPRYKVAKRGQDVALRCDPISGHVSLFWYQQALGQGPEFLTYFQNEAQLDKSGLPSDRFFAERPEGSVSTLKIQRTQQEDSAVYLCASSRGLNEQFFGPGTRLTVL.